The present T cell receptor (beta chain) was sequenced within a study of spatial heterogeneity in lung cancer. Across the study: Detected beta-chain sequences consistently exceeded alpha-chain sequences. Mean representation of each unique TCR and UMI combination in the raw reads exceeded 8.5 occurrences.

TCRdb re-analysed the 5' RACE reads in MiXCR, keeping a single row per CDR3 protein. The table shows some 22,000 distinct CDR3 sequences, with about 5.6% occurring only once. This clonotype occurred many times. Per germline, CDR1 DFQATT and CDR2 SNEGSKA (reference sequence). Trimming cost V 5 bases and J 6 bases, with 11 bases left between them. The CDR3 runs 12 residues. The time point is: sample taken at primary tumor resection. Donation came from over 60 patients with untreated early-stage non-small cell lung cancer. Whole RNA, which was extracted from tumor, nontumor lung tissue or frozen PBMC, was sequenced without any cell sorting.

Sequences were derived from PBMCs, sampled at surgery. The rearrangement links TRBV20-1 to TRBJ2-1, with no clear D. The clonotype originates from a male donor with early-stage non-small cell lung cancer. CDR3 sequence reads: CSAAPVVNEQFF. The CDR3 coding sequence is TGCAGTGCTGCTCCTGTGGTCAATGAGCAGTTCTTC.